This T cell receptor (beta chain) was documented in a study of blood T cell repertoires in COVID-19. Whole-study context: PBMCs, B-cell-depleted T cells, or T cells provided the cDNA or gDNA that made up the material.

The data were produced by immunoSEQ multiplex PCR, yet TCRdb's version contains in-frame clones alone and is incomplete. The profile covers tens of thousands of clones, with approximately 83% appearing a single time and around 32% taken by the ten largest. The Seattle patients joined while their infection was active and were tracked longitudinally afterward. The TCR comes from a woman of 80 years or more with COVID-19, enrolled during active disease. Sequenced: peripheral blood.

The CDR3 sequence is CASSYSGRGGSGELFF. The CDR3, as DNA: TGTGCCAGCAGTTACTCCGGCAGGGGCGGGTCCGGGGAGCTGTTTTTT. The chain joins TRBV6-6 to TRBJ2-2, with D tentatively TRBD1 (6 bases). Trimming removed 0 bases at V and 6 bases at J, with 14 bases between. Per the germline V gene, CDR1 is MNHNY and CDR2 is SVGAGI (reference sequence). The CDR3 runs to 16 residues.